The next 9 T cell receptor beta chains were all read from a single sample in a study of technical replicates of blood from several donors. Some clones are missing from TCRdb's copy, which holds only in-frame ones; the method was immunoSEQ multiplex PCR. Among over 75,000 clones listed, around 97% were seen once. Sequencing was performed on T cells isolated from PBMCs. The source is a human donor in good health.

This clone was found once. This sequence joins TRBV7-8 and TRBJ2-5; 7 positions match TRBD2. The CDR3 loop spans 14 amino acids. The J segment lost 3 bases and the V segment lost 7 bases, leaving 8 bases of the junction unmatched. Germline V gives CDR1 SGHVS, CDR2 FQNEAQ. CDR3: CASTPWGGEETQYF. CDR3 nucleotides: TGTGCCAGCACCCCATGGGGGGGAGAAGAGACCCAGTACTTC.

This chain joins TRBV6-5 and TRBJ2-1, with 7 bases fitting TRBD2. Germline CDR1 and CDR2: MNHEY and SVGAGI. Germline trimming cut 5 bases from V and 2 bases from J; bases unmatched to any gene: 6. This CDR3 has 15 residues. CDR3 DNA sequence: TGTGCCAGCAGTCTCCTGGCGGGAGCCTACAATGAGCAGTTCTTC. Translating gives CASSLLAGAYNEQFF.

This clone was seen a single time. DNA for the CDR3: TGCGCCAGCAGTCCCCCACTGCGGCATTATAGCAATCAGCCCCAGCATTTT. Residues: CASSPPLRHYSNQPQHF. This chain connects TRBV23-1 to TRBJ1-5; D is ambiguous. TRBV23-1 is given ORF status, its function remaining uncertain. Trimming stripped 4 bases from V and 0 bases from J, with 16 bases between. The CDR3 consists of 17 residues.

CDR3 coding DNA: TGTGCCAGCAGCCCCCGAGAGGGCCGGGCAAATGAGCAGTTCTTC. Its translation is CASSPREGRANEQFF. The chain recombines TRBV11-3 with TRBJ2-1; tentative D call: TRBD2 (5 bases). The CDR3 consists of 15 residues. Germline V lookup: CDR1 SGHNT, CDR2 YENEEA. The germline V and J ends were trimmed by 5 bases and 7 bases, with 18 bases remaining between them.

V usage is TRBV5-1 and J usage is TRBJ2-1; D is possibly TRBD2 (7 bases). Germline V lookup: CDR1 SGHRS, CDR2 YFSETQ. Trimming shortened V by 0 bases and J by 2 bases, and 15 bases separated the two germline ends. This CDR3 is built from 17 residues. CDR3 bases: TGCGCCAGCAGCTTGGCCGGGGGGCTCGGGACCTACAATGAGCAGTTCTTC. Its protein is CASSLAGGLGTYNEQFF.

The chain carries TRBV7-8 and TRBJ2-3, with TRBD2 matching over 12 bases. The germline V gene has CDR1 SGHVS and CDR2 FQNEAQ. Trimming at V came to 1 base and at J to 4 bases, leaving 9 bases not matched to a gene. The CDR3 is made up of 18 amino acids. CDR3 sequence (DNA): TGTGCCAGCAGCTTAGTGGCTAGCGGGGGGGCCGGGGCAGATACGCAGTATTTT. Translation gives CASSLVASGGAGADTQYF.

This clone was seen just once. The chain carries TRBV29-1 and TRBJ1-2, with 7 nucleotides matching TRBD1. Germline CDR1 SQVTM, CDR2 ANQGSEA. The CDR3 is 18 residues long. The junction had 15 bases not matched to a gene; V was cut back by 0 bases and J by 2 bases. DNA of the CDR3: TGCAGCGTTGAAGAACTCAAACAGGGGATAGCTCTCAACTATGGCTACACCTTC. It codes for CSVEELKQGIALNYGYTF.

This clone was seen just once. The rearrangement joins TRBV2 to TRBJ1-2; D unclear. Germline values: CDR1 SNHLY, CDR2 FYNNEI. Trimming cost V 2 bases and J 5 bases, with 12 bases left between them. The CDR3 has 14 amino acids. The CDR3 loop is CASSEFPWRYGYTF. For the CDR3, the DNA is TGTGCCAGCAGTGAATTTCCATGGAGATATGGCTACACCTTC.

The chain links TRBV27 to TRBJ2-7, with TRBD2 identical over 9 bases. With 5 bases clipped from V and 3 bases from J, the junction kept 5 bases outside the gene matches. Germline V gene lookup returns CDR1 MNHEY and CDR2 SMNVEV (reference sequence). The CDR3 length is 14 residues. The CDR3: CASSERGAFYEQYF. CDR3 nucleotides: TGTGCCAGCAGTGAGCGGGGGGCCTTCTACGAGCAGTACTTC.